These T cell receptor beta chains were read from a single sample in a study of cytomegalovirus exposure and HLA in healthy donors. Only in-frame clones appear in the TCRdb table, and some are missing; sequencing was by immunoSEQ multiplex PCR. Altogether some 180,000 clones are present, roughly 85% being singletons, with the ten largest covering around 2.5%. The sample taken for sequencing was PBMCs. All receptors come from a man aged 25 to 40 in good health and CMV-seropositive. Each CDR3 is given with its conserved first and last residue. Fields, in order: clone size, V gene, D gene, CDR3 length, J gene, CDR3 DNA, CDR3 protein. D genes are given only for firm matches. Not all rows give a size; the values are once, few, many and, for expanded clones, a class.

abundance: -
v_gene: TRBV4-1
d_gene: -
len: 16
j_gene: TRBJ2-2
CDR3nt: TGCGCCAGCAGCCAAGAGGGCGTCTCGAACACCGGGGAGCTGTTTTTT
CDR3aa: CASSQEGVSNTGELFF

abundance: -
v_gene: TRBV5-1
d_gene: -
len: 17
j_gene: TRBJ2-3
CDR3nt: TGCGCCAGCAGCTTGACGCCGGGGGTGACTAGCACAGATACGCAGTATTTT
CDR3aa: CASSLTPGVTSTDTQYF

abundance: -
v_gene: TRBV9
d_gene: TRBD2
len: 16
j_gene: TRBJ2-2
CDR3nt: TGTGCCAGCAGCACCCGAGCGGGAATTGACACCGGGGAGCTGTTTTTT
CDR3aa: CASSTRAGIDTGELFF

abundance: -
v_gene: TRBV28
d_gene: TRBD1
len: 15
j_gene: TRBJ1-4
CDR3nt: TGTGCCAGCAGTACTACCGGGACAGGGAGGGAAAAACTGTTTTTT
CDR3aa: CASSTTGTGREKLFF

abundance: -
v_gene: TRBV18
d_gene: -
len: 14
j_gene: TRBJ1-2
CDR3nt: TGTGCCAGCTCACCAGAATGGGGGGGCTATGGCTGCACCTTC
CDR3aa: CASSPEWGGYGCTF

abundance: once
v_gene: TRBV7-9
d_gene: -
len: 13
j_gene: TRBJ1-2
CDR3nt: TGTGCCAGCAGCTCACACAGGTCGAGTTACTACACCTTC
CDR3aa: CASSSHRSSYYTF

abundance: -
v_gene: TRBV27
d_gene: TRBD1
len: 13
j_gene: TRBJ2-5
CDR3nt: TGTGCCAGCAGAAGGACAGGACAAGAGACCCAGTACTTC
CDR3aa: CASRRTGQETQYF

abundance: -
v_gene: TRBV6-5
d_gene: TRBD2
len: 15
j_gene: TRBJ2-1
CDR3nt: TGTGCCAGCAGTTACTCCCGGTGGGGGGGCAATGAGCAGTTCTTC
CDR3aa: CASSYSRWGGNEQFF

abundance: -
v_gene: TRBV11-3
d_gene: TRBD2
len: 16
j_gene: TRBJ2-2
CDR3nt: TGTGCCAGCAGCCTGGGCCCCACTAGCGGTTCCGGGGAGCTGTTTTTT
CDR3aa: CASSLGPTSGSGELFF

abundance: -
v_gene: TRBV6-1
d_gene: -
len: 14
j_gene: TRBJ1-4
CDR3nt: TGTGCCAGCAGGAGGGATAATACTAATGAAAAACTGTTTTTT
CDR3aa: CASRRDNTNEKLFF

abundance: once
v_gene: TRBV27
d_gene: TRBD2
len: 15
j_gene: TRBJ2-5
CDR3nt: TGTGCCAGCAGTTTTAAAGGGAGGGTAACAGAGACCCAGTACTTC
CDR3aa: CASSFKGRVTETQYF

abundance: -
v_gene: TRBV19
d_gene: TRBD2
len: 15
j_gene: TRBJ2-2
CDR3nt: TGTGCCAGTATGGGGACTAGGGGAGGCACCGGGGAGCTGTTTTTT
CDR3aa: CASMGTRGGTGELFF

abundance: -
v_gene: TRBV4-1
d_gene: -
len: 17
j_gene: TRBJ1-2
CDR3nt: TGCGCCAGCAGCCAAATACCCGGAGGGCGACAGCCATATGGCTACACCTTC
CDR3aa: CASSQIPGGRQPYGYTF

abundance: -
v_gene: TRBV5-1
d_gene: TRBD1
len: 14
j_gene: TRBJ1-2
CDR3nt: TGCGCCAGCAGCTTGGCCGGGACAGACTATGGCTACACCTTC
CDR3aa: CASSLAGTDYGYTF

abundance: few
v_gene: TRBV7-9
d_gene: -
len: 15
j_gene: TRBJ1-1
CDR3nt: TGTGCCAGCAGCTTAGCGACGGGGAGGAACACTGAAGCTTTCTTT
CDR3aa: CASSLATGRNTEAFF

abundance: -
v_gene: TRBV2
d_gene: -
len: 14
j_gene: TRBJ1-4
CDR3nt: TGTGCCAGCAGTGAAATGGACAGTAATGAAAAACTGTTTTTT
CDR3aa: CASSEMDSNEKLFF

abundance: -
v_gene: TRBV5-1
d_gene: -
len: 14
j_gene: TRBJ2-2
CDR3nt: TGCGCCAGCAGCGAGGGAACGGGCAGCGGGGAGCTGTTTTTT
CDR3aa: CASSEGTGSGELFF

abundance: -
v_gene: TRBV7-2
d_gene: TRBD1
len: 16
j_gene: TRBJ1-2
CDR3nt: TGTGCCAGCAGCTGGGGGTCCGGGACAGCGACTAATGGCTACACCTTC
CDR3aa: CASSWGSGTATNGYTF

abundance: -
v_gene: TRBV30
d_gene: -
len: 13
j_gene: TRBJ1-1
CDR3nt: TGTGCCTGGAGTCGAACAGCGAACACTGAAGCTTTCTTT
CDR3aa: CAWSRTANTEAFF

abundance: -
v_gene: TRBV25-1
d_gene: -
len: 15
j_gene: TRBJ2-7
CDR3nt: TGTGCCAGCAGTGAAGCAGGGGTTGCCCGGGACGAGCAGTACTTC
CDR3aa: CASSEAGVARDEQYF

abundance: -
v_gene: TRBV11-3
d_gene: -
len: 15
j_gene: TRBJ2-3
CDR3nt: TGTGCCAGCAGCCGACAGGGACTTCCTGCTGATACGCAGTATTTT
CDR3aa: CASSRQGLPADTQYF

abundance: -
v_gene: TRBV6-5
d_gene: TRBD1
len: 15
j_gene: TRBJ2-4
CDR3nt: TGTGCCAGCAGCCCAGGACAGGGGTATCGAAACATTCAGTACTTC
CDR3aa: CASSPGQGYRNIQYF

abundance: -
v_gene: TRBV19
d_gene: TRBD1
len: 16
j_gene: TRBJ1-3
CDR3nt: TGTGCCAGTAGTAACCGGGACAGGGGGCCTGGAAACACCATATATTTT
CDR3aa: CASSNRDRGPGNTIYF

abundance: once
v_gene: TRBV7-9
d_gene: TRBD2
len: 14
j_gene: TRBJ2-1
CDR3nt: TGTTCCAGCAGCTCTGAGCGGGAAAACAATGAGCAGTTCTTC
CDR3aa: CSSSSERENNEQFF

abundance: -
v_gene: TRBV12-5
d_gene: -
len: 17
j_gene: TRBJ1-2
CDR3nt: TGTGCTAGTGGTTTGCCACCCGGGGTGGGTGTGGACTATGGCTACACCTTC
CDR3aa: CASGLPPGVGVDYGYTF

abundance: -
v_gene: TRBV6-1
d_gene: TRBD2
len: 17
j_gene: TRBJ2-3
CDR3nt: TGTGCCAGCAGTGAGCGACAAGCGGGAGTGTCCCCAGATACGCAGTATTTT
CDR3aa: CASSERQAGVSPDTQYF

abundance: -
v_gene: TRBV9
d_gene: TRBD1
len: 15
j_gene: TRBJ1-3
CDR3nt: TGTGCCAGCAGCGACGACAGGGCGGGGGGAAACACCATATATTTT
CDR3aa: CASSDDRAGGNTIYF

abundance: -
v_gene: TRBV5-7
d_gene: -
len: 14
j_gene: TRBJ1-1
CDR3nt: TGTGCCAGCAGCTCGCACGGACAGAACACTGAAGCTTTCTTT
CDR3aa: CASSSHGQNTEAFF

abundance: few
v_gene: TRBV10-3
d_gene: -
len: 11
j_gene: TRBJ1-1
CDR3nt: TGTGCCATCAGTCGGGGCACTGAAGCTTTCTTT
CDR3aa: CAISRGTEAFF

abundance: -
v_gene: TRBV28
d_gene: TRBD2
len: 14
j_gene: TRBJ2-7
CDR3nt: TGTGCCAGCACCCTGCGAGCGGGAGCGTACGAGCAGTACTTC
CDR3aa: CASTLRAGAYEQYF

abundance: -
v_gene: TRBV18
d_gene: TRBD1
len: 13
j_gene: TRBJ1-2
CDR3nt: TGTGCCAGCTCGCAGGGACAGAACTATGGCTACACCTTC
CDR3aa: CASSQGQNYGYTF

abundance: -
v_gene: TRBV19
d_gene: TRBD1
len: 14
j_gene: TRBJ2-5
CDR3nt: TGTGCCAGCCGCTTGACAGGGGTTTTAGGGACCCAGTACTTC
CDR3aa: CASRLTGVLGTQYF

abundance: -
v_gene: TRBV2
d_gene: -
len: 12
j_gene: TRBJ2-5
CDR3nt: TGTGCCAGCAGCGACTGGCAAGAGACCCAGTACTTC
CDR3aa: CASSDWQETQYF

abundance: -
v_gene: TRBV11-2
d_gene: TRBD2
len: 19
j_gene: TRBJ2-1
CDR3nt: TGTGCCAGCAGCTGGAGCGGGGAGGCAGAACTTCATACCTACAATGAGCAGTTCTTC
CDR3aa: CASSWSGEAELHTYNEQFF

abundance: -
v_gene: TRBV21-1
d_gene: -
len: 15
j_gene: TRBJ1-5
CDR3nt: TGTGCCAGCAGCAAAGTAAACAGGGGGAACCAGCCCCAGCATTTT
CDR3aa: CASSKVNRGNQPQHF

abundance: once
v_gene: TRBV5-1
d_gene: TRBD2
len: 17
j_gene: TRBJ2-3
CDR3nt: TGCGCCAGCAGCTTGGCGGGACTAGCGGGTAGCACAGATACGCAGTATTTT
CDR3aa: CASSLAGLAGSTDTQYF

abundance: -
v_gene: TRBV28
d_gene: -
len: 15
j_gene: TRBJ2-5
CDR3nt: TGTGCCAGCAGTTTGGCGGGGAAGAGTAGGGAGACCCAGTACTTC
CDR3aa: CASSLAGKSRETQYF

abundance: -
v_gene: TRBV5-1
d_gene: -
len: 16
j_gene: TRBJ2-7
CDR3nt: TGCGCCAGCAGCCCGGGATGGCAAGGCCTCTTACAGGAGCAGTACTTC
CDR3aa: CASSPGWQGLLQEQYF

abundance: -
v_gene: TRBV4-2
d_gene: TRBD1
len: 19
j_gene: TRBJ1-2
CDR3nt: TGTGCCAGCAGCCCATTCTACTCCCCCGGGACAGCCTCCCTTCCTGGCTACACCTTC
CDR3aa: CASSPFYSPGTASLPGYTF

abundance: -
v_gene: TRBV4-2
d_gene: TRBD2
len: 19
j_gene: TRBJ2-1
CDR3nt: TGTGCCAGCAGCCAAGGGGGGACTAGCGGCCACAGCTCCTACAATGAGCAGTTCTTC
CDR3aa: CASSQGGTSGHSSYNEQFF

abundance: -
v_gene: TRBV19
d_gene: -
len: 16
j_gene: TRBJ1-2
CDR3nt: TGTGCCAGTAGTCCCCGGGGAGGCCAGGAGGTCAATGGCTACACCTTC
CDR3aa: CASSPRGGQEVNGYTF

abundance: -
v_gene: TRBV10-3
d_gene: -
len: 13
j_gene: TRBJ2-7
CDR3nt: TGTGCCATCAGTTCACAGGGATTCGACGAGCAGTACTTC
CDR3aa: CAISSQGFDEQYF

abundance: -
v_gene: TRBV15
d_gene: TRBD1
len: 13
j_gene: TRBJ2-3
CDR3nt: TGTGCCACCAGCCCACAGGGGGCAGATACGCAGTATTTT
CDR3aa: CATSPQGADTQYF

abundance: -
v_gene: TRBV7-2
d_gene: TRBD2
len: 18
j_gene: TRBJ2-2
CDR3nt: TGTGCCAGCAGCTTAGACCCCGGACTAGCGGAGTACACCGGGGAGCTGTTTTTT
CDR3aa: CASSLDPGLAEYTGELFF

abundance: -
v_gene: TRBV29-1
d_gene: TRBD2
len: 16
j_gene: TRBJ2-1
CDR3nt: TGCAGCGTTGTCTTAAAAGGACTAGCGGGGAGGAATGAGCAGTTCTTC
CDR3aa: CSVVLKGLAGRNEQFF

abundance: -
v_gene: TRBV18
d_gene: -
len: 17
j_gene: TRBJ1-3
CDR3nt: TGTGCCAGCTCGCCGCGTAACCGGGACTCCTTAGGAAACACCATATATTTT
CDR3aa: CASSPRNRDSLGNTIYF

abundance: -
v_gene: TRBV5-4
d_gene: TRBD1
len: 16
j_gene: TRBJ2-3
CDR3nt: TGTGCCAGCAGCCCCAGGTCGACAGGGTTGGCAGATACGCAGTATTTT
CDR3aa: CASSPRSTGLADTQYF

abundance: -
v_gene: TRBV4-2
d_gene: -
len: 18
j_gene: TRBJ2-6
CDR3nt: TGTGCCAGCAGCCAAGATCGTCACATGCTCTCTGGGGCCAACGTCCTGACTTTC
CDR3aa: CASSQDRHMLSGANVLTF

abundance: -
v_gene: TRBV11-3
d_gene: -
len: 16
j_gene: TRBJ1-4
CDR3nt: TGTGCCAGCAGCACCAAGTACTTTAACGGGAATGAAAAACTGTTTTTT
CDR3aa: CASSTKYFNGNEKLFF

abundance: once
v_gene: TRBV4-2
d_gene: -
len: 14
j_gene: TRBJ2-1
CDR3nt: TGTGCCAGCAGCCAAGTCAGAGTCGGAGTGGAGCAGTTCTTC
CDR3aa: CASSQVRVGVEQFF

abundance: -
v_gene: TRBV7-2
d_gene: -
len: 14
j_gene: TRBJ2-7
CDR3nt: TGTGCCAGCAGCTTATGGTGGACAGCCTACGAGCAGTACTTC
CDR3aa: CASSLWWTAYEQYF

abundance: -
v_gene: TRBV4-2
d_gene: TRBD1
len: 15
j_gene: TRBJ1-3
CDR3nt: TGTGCCAGCAGCCAAGAACAGGGGTCGGGAAACACCATATATTTT
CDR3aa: CASSQEQGSGNTIYF

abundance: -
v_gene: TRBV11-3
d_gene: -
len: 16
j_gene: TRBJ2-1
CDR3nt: TGTGCCAGCAGCTACCCCCGAAGCGGGCCCACCGATGAGCAGTTCTTC
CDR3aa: CASSYPRSGPTDEQFF

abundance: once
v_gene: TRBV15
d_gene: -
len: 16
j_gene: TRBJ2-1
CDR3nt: TGTGCCACCAGCAGAGTACAAGGAAGGGGCTACAATGAGCAGTTCTTC
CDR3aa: CATSRVQGRGYNEQFF

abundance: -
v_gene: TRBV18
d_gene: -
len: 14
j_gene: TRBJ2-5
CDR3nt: TGTGCCAGCTCACCACCGGGGAGATGGGAGACCCAGTACTTC
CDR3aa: CASSPPGRWETQYF

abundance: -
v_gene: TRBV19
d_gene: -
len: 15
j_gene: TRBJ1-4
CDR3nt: TGTGCCAGTAGTATAGCGGGGGATTTTAATGAAAAACTGTTTTTT
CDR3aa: CASSIAGDFNEKLFF

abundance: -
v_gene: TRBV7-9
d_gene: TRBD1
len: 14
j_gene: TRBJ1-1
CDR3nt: TGTGCCAGCAGCGACCGACAGGGGGCGACTGAAGCTTTCTTT
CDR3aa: CASSDRQGATEAFF

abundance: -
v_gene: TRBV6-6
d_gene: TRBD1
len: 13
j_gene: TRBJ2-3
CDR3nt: TGTGCCAGCAGGGCAGGGGGCGCAGATACGCAGTATTTT
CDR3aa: CASRAGGADTQYF

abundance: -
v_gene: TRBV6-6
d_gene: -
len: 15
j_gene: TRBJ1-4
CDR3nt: TGTGCCAGCAGTGTTCGGGACACAACTAATGAAAAACTGTTTTTT
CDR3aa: CASSVRDTTNEKLFF